This TCR beta chain was documented in a study of cytomegalovirus exposure and HLA in healthy donors. Study-wide background: Out of 150 million to 200 million T cells, an earlier analysis found about 120 million unique TCR beta sequences in total. Ancestry clustering placed 81% of approximately 370 genotyped donors in the Caucasian-associated cluster. Overall study results and limits: Many donors shared some public TCRs, even though most TCR sequences were rare. The investigators catalogued 160 or so TCR beta chains as cytomegalovirus-associated.

CDR3 length equals 17 residues. The primer mix had 60 Vbeta and 13 Jbeta primers. TCRdb's table, derived via immunoSEQ multiplex PCR, lists solely in-frame clones and lacks some. The repertoire consists of about 130,000 clones, with approximately 68% occurring once and the leading ten covering 1.5% to 2%. This clone came up a few times. Antigen unknown. J is TRBJ2-7 and V is TRBV21-1; the table's D call, TRBD1, was not checked against the DNA. TRBV21-1 is tagged as a pseudogene. This TCR derives from a young man in good health and CMV-seropositive. Sample: PBMCs. This CDR3 is CASSKATRTGSPCEQYF. The CDR3 nucleotides read TGTGCCAGCAGCAAAGCTACGAGGACAGGGTCACCCTGCGAGCAGTACTTC.